The sequence of this T cell receptor beta chain was determined in a study of shared clonotypes between healthy human individuals. Trimming pared 2 bases from V and 3 bases from J, leaving 15 bases between. CDR1 is SGDLS and CDR2 is YYNGEE in the germline V gene. CDR3 length equals 15 residues. This table comes from immunoSEQ multiplex PCR, and its TCRdb copy is limited to in-frame clones, with some not included. Of 2.3 million or so clones listed, approximately 93% were seen once; the top ten hold about 0.41%. This sequence joins TRBV9 and TRBJ2-7, with a possible D match to TRBD1 (6 bases). The source material was naive CD4+ T cells from PBMCs. The subset: CD45RA+ positively selected. This TCR was sampled from a man between 18 and 35 years old in good health. Some clones in this sample may be carry-over from other donors' samples. The CDR3: CASSVDGDIGYEQYF. The CDR3 DNA reads TGTGCCAGCAGCGTTGACGGGGACATTGGCTACGAGCAGTACTTC. Full variable domain (remainder filled in from reference TRBV9 and TRBJ2-7): DSGVTQTPKHLITATGQRVTLRCSPRSGDLSVYWYQQSLDQGLQFLIQYYNGEERAKGNILERFSAQQFPDLHSELNLSSLELGDSALYFCASSVDGDIGYEQYFGPGTRLTVT.